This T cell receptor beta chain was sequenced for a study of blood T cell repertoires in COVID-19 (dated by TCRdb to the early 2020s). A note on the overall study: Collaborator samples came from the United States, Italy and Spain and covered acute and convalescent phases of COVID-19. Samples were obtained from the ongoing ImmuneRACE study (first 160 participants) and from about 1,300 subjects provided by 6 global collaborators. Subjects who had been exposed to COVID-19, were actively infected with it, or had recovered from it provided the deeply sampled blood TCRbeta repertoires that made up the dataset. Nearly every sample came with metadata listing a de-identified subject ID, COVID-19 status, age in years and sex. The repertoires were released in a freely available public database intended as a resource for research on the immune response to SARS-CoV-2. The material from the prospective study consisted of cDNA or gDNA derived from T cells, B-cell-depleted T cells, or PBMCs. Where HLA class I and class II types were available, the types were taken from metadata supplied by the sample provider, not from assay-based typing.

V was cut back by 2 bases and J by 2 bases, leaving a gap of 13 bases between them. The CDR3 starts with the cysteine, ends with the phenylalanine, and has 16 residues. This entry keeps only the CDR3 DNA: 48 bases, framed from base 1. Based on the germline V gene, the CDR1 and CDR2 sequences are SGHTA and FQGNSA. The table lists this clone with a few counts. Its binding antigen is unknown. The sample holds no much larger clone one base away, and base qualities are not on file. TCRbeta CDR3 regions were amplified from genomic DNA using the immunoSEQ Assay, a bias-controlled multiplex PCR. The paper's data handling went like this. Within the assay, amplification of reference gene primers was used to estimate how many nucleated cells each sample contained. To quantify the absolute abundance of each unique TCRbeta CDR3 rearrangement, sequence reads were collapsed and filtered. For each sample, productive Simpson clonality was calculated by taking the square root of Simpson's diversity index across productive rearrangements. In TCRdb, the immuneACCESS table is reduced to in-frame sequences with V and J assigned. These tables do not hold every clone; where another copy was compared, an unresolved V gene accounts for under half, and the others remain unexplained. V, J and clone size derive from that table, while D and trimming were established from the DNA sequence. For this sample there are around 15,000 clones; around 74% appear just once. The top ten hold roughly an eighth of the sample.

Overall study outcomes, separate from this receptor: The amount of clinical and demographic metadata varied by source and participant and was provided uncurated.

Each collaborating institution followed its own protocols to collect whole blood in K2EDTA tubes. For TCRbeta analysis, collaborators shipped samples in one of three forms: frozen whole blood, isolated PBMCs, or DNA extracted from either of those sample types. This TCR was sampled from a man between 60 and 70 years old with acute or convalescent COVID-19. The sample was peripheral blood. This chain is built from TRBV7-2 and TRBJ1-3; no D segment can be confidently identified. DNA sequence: TGTGCCAGCAGCTTAAGTCCGGCCGGGACTGGAAACACCATATATTTT. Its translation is CASSLSPAGTGNTIYF. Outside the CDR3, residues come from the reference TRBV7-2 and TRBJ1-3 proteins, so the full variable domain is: GAGVSQSPSNKVTEKGKDVELRCDPISGHTALYWYRQSLGQGLEFLIYFQGNSAPDKSGLPSDRFSAERTGGSVSTLTIQRTQQEDSAVYLCASSLSPAGTGNTIYFGEGSWLTVV.